This is a list of T cell receptor beta chains from one sample in a study of spatial heterogeneity in lung cancer. TCRdb re-analysed the 5' RACE reads in MiXCR, keeping a single row per CDR3 protein. This table has over 85,000 distinct CDR3 sequences, approximately 20% appearing once. Material: PBMCs, obtained at follow-up. These receptors were obtained from a male donor with early-stage non-small cell lung cancer. The CDR3 runs from the conserved cysteine through the conserved F or W. The D gene is left open where the match is weak. Clone size is shown for a subset of rows, as once, few, many or a class of expanded clone.

TRBJ1-6,-,-,TRBV20-1,TGCAGTGCTAGAGTCAGACTCTCCGAGAATTCACCCCTCCACTTT,CSARVRLSENSPLHF
TRBJ1-2,few,-,TRBV9,TGTGCCAGCAGCGGAGGGGAGGGTTACTATGGCTACACCTTC,CASSGGEGYYGYTF
TRBJ2-2,-,-,TRBV19,TGTGCCAGTAGAAGGACAACCACCGGGGAGCTGTTTTTT,CASRRTTTGELFF
TRBJ1-4,-,-,TRBV7-2,TGTGCCAGCAGCTTACAGGGTTTAAATGAAAAACTGTTTTTT,CASSLQGLNEKLFF
TRBJ2-7,-,-,TRBV4-3,TGCGCCAGCAGCCGGGAGCTGGGGTACGAGCAGTACTTC,CASSRELGYEQYF
TRBJ2-5,few,TRBD1,TRBV5-1,TGCGCCAGCAGTTCCGGGACAGTTGAGACCCAGTACTTC,CASSSGTVETQYF
TRBJ2-5,few,-,TRBV6-1,TGTGCCAGCAGTGCCCGGGGTAGGCAAGAGACCCAGTACTTC,CASSARGRQETQYF
TRBJ2-4,-,TRBD1,TRBV12-3/TRBV12-4,TGTGCCAGCAGTTTAGCGAGAGGGGACAGCACCAAAAACATTCAGTACTTC,CASSLARGDSTKNIQYF
TRBJ2-7,many,TRBD2,TRBV30,TGTGCCTGGAGTGCCCCCGGAACCGGGACTAGATCCTACGAGCAGTACTTC,CAWSAPGTGTRSYEQYF
TRBJ1-2,-,TRBD1,TRBV6-2/TRBV6-3,TGTGCCAGCAGTCGCACCTCTGGACAGGGAGGCGGCTATGGCTACACCTTC,CASSRTSGQGGGYGYTF
TRBJ2-3,many,-,TRBV20-1,TGCAGTGCTAGAGATCCGGGGGCAGATACGCAGTATTTT,CSARDPGADTQYF
TRBJ1-5,few,-,TRBV6-6,TGTGCCAGCAGCGGGTCAGTCAATCAGCCCCAGCATTTT,CASSGSVNQPQHF
TRBJ2-5,few,-,TRBV4-2,TGTGCCAGCAGCCAAGAGTTAAGGGGCGCGGGTACCCAGTACTTC,CASSQELRGAGTQYF
TRBJ2-7,few,-,TRBV4-2,TGTGCCAGCAGCCAAGACCTCGGTACCTACGAGCAGTACTTC,CASSQDLGTYEQYF
TRBJ2-1,few,-,TRBV2,TGTGCCATTCGGCTGGAAGACAGCAACTGGGAGTTCTTC,CAIRLEDSNWEFF
TRBJ2-1,few,-,TRBV29-1,TGCAGCGTTGACGAAGGGGCAGCGAATCCCTTC,CSVDEGAANPF
TRBJ1-2,few,TRBD1,TRBV7-2,TGTGCCAGCAGCTTAGAACAGGGGGCGCATAGCGGCTACACCTTC,CASSLEQGAHSGYTF
TRBJ1-5,many,TRBD1,TRBV6-2/TRBV6-3,TGTGCCAGCAGTTTGACCCGACAGGGCGGGCAGCCCCAGCATTTT,CASSLTRQGGQPQHF
TRBJ1-6,-,-,TRBV10-3,TGTGCCATCAGTGCCTGGGACCAGGGGTCACCCCTCCACTTT,CAISAWDQGSPLHF
TRBJ1-2,few,TRBD1,TRBV7-9,TGTGCCAGCAGCGCTGCCCTAACAGGGGGCGCGGGTGGCTACACCTTC,CASSAALTGGAGGYTF
TRBJ1-3,few,TRBD1,TRBV6-2/TRBV6-3,TGTGCCAGCAGTCGGGACAGCAACTCTGGAAACACCATATATTTT,CASSRDSNSGNTIYF
TRBJ2-2,many,-,TRBV5-1,TGCGCCAGCAGCTCGCCCTCAGGGACCGACACCGGGGAGCTGTTTTTT,CASSSPSGTDTGELFF
TRBJ1-2,-,-,TRBV12-3/TRBV12-4,TGTGCCAGCAGCTTTAACAGGTTCGGGGAGGGCTACACCTTC,CASSFNRFGEGYTF
TRBJ2-3,few,TRBD2,TRBV12-3/TRBV12-4,TGTGCCAGCAGTCCCGAGCGGGATGGGCGTACAAATACGCAGTATTTT,CASSPERDGRTNTQYF
TRBJ2-7,-,TRBD2,TRBV29-1,TGCAGCGTTGGCGGGAGTTATTTGTACGAGCAGTACTTC,CSVGGSYLYEQYF
TRBJ1-2,many,-,TRBV28,TGTGCCAGCAGTTTAAGCATACTCTATGGCTACACCTTC,CASSLSILYGYTF
TRBJ1-1,-,-,TRBV20-1,TGCAGTGCTGCCACCGTCATCGGGAGGACTGAAGCTTTCTTT,CSAATVIGRTEAFF
TRBJ2-2,-,-,TRBV7-9,TGTGCCAGCAGCTTAAGGGGAACCAAAGGGGCCGGGGAGCTGTTTTTT,CASSLRGTKGAGELFF